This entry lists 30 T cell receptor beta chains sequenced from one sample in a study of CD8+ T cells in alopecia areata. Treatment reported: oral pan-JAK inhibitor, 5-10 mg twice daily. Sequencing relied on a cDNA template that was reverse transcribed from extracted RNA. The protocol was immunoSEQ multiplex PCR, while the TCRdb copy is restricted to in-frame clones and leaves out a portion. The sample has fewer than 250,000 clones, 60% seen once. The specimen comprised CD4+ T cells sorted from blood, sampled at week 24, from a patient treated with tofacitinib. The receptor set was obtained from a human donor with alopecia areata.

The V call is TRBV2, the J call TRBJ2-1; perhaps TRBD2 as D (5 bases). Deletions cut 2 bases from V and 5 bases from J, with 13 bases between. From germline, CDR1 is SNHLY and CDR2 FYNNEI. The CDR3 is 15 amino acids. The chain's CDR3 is CASSETRATNNEQFF. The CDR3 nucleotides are TGTGCCAGCAGTGAAACTAGAGCGACGAACAATGAGCAGTTCTTC.

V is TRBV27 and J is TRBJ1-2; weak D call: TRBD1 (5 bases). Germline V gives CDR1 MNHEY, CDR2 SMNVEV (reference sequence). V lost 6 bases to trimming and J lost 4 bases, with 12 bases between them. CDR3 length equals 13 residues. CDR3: CASSTDKSYGYTF. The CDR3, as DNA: TGTGCCAGCAGCACGGACAAGTCCTATGGCTACACCTTC.

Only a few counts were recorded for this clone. This CDR3 reads CAWSVGTGYGYTF. CDR3 sequence (DNA): TGTGCCTGGAGTGTGGGGACAGGCTATGGCTACACCTTC. The chain combines TRBV30 with TRBJ1-2; TRBD1 matches 8 bases. V gave up 0 bases and J gave up 4 bases; unmatched junction bases: 1. This CDR3 is built from 13 residues. Germline V gene lookup returns CDR1 GTSNPN and CDR2 SVGIG (reference sequence).

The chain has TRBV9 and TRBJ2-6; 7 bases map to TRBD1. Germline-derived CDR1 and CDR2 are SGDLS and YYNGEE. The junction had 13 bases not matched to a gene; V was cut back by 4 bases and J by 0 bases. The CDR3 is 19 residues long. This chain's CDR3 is CASSRQGQTPHSGANVLTF. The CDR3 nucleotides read TGTGCCAGCAGCCGACAGGGACAGACTCCCCACTCTGGGGCCAACGTCCTGACTTTC.

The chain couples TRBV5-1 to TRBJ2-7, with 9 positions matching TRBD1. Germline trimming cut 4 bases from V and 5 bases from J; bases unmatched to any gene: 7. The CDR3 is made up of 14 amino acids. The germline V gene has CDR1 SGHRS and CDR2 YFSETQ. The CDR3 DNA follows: TGCGCCAGCAGCCATGACGGACAGGGGAACGAGCAGTACTTC. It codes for CASSHDGQGNEQYF.

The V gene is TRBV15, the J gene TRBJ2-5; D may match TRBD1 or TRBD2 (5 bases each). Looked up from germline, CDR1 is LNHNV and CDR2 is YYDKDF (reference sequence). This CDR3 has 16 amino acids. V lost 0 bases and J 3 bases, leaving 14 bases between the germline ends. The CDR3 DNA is TGTGCCACCAGCAGAGATCTTGGGGGTGAGGAAGAGACCCAGTACTTC. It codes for CATSRDLGGEEETQYF.

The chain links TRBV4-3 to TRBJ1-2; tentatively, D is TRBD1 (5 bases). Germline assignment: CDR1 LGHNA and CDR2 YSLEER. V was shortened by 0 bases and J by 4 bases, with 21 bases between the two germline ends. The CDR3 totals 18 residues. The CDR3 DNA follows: TGCGCCAGCAGCCAAGATCGGGGAACGTACGGACAAAGCTATGGCTACACCTTC. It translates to CASSQDRGTYGQSYGYTF.

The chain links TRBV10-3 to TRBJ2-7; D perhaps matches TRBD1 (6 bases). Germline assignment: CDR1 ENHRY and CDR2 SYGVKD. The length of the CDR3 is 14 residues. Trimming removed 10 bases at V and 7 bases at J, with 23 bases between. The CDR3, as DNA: TGTGCCACCAAAACAGGGTCCCCCGGTGTGGAGCAGTACTTC. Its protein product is CATKTGSPGVEQYF.

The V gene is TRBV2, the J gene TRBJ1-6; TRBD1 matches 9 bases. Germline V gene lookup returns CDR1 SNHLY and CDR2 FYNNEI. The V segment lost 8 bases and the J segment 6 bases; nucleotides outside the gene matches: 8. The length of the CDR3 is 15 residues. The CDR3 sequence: CASPKDRGSNSPLHF. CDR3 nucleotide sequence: TGTGCCAGCCCTAAGGACAGGGGCTCTAATTCACCCCTCCACTTT.

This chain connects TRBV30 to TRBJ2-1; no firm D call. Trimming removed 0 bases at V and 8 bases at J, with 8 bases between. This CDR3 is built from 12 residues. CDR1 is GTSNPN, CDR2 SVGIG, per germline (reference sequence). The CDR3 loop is CAWSVASHEQFF. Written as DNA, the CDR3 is TGTGCCTGGAGTGTGGCCAGTCATGAGCAGTTCTTC. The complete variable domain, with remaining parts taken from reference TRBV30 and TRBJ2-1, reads SQTIHQWPATLVQPVGSPLSLECTVEGTSNPNLYWYRQAAGRGLQLLFYSVGIGQISSEVPQNLSASRPQDRQFILSSKKLLLSDSGFYLCAWSVASHEQFFGPGTRLTVL.

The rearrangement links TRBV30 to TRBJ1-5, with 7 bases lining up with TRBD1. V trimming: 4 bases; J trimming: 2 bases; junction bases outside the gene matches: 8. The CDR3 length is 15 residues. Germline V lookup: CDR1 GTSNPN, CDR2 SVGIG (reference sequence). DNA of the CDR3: TGTGCCTGGACATCTGGGACAGCGGGCAATCAGCCCCAGCATTTT. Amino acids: CAWTSGTAGNQPQHF.

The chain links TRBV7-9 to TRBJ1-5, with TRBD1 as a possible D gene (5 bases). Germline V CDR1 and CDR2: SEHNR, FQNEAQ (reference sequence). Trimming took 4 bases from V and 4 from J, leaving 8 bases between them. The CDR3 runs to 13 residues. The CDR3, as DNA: TGTGCCAGCAGCTCTCGACAGAATCAGCCCCAGCATTTT. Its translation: CASSSRQNQPQHF.

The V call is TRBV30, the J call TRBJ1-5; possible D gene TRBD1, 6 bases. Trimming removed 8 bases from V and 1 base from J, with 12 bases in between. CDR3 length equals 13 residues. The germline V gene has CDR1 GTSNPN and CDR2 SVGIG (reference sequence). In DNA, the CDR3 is TGTGCCGGAGGGGGTGAGAGCAATCAGCCCCAGCATTTT. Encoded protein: CAGGGESNQPQHF. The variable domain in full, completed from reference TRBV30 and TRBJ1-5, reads SQTIHQWPATLVQPVGSPLSLECTVEGTSNPNLYWYRQAAGRGLQLLFYSVGIGQISSEVPQNLSASRPQDRQFILSSKKLLLSDSGFYLCAGGGESNQPQHFGDGTRLSIL.

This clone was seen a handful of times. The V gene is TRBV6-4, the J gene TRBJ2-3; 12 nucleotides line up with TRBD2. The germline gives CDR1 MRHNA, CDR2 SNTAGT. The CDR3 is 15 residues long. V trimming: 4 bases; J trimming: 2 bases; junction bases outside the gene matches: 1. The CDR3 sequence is CASSASGGATDTQYF. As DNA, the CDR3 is TGTGCCAGCAGTGCTAGCGGGGGGGCCACAGATACGCAGTATTTT.

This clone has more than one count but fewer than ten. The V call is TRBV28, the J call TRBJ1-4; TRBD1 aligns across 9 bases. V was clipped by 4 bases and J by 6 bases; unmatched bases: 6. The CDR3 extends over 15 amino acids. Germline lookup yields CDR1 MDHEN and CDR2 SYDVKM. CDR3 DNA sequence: TGTGCCAGCAGTTCACAGGGGGCCGTATATGAAAAACTGTTTTTT. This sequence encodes CASSSQGAVYEKLFF.

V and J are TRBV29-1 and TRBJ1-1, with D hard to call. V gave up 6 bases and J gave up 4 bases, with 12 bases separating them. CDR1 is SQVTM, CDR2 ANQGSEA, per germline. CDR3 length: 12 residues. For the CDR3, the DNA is TGCAGCGTGCTTAAGGGAGGCACTGAAGCTTTCTTT. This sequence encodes CSVLKGGTEAFF.

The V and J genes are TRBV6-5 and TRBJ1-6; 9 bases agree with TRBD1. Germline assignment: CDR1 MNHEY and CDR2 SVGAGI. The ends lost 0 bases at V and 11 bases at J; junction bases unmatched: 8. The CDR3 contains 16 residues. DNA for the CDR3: TGTGCCAGCAGTTACTCACTCGCACAGGGGGCTGCACCCCTCCACTTT. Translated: CASSYSLAQGAAPLHF.

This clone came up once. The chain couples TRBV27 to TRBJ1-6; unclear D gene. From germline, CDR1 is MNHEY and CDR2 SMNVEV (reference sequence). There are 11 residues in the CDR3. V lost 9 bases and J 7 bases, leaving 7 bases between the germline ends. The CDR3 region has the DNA TGTGCCAGTGGCGGCAATTCACCCCTCCACTTT. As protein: CASGGNSPLHF.

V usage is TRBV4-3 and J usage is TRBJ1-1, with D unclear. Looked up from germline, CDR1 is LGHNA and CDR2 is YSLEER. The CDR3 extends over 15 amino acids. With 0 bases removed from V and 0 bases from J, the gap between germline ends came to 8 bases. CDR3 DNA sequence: TGCGCCAGCAGCCAAGAGGTGGCGGTGAACACTGAAGCTTTCTTT. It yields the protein CASSQEVAVNTEAFF.

CDR3 sequence (DNA): TGTGCCATCAGTGAGTCCAGTCAGGGGGGAAAGGGGAACACTGAAGCTTTCTTT. This codes for CAISESSQGGKGNTEAFF. The chain joins TRBV10-3 to TRBJ1-1, with 7 bases identical to TRBD1. The CDR3 totals 18 residues. Germline CDR1 ENHRY, CDR2 SYGVKD. Trimming removed 0 bases from V and 1 base from J; junction bases left unmatched: 11.

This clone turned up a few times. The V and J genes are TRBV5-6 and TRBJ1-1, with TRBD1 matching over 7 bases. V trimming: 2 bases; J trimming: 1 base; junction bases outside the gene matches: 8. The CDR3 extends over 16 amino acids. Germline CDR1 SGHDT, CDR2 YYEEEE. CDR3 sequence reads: CASSFRGQAKNTEAFF. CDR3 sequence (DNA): TGTGCCAGCAGCTTTCGCGGACAGGCAAAGAACACTGAAGCTTTCTTT.

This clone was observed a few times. DNA of the CDR3: TGTGCCAGCAGCCAAGTCGGGACAGGGCGCCGAGGTGAGCAGTTCTTC. Its protein is CASSQVGTGRRGEQFF. The genes are TRBV14 and TRBJ2-1, with 9 bases fitting TRBD1. This CDR3 has 16 amino acids. With V trimmed by 1 base and J by 9 bases, 10 bases remained unmatched. Germline CDR1 reads SGHDN; CDR2 reads FVKESK.

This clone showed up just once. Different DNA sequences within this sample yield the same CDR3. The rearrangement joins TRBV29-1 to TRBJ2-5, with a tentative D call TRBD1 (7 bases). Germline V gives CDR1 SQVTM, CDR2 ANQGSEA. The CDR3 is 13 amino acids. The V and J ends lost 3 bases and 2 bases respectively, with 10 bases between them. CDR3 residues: CSVERDRQETQYF. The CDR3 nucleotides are TGCAGCGTTGAGCGGGACAGACAAGAGACCCAGTACTTC.

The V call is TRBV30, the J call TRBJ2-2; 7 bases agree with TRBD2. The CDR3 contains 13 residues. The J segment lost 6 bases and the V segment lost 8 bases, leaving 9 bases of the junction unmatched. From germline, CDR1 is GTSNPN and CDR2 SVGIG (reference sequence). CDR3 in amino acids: CASTWGGAGELFF. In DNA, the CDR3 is TGTGCCAGCACCTGGGGAGGGGCCGGGGAGCTGTTTTTT.

CDR3 nucleotide sequence: TGTGCCAGTAGTATACAGACTAGCGGGGTGACCGGGGAGCTGTTTTTT. It specifies CASSIQTSGVTGELFF. This sequence joins TRBV19 and TRBJ2-2, with TRBD2 matching over 11 bases. CDR3 length: 16 residues. Trimming took 2 bases from V and 5 from J; bases not matched to a gene: 4. Germline lookup yields CDR1 LNHDA and CDR2 SQIVND (reference sequence).

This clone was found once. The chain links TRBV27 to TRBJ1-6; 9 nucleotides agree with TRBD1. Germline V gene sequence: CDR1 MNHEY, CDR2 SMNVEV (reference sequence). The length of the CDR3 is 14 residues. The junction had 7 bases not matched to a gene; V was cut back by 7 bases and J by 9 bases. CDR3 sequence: CASNRDRAGSPLHF. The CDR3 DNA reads TGTGCCAGCAATAGGGACAGGGCTGGTTCACCCCTCCACTTT.

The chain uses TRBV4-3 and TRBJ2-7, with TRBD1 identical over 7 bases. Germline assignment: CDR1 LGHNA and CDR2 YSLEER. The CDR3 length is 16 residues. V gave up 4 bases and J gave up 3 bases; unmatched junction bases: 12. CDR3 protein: CASSLLRTGGVYEQYF. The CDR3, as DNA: TGCGCCAGCAGCCTTCTTAGGACAGGTGGGGTCTACGAGCAGTACTTC.

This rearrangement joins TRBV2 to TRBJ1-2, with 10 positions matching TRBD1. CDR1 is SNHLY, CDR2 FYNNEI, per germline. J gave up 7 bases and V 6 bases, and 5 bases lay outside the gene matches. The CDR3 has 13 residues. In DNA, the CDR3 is TGTGCCAGCAGCGACAGGGGGCTAGTTGGCTACACCTTC. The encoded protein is CASSDRGLVGYTF.

CDR3 loop: CAPTVIYGYTF. In DNA, the CDR3 is TGTGCCCCGACAGTAATCTATGGCTACACCTTC. The rearrangement links TRBV27 to TRBJ1-2; D might be TRBD1 (5 bases). The CDR3 totals 11 residues. V gave up 11 bases and J gave up 4 bases, with 11 bases separating them. The germline V gene encodes CDR1 MNHEY and CDR2 SMNVEV (reference sequence).

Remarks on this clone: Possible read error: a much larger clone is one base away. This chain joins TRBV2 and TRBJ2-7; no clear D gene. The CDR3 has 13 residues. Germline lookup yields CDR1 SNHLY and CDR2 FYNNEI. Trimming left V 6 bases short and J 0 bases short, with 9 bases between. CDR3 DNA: TGTGCCAGCAGGGACGGCATCTCCTACGAGCAGTACTTC. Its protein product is CASRDGISYEQYF.